This T cell receptor beta chain was captured by sequencing in a study of low-dose radiotherapy and immunotherapy resistance in tumors. Primers used for first-strand cDNA, a TRAV- and TRBV-specific set, covered both alpha and beta chains. Amplification of TCRs used a constant-region primer and V-primer adapter for around 19 PCR cycles. Amplification of isolated mRNA was accomplished via in vitro transcription. TCRdb re-called the reads with MiXCR, one entry per CDR3 protein. The profile covers tens of thousands of distinct CDR3 sequences, with around 9.2% appearing a single time and under 1.1% taken by the ten largest. This clonotype was observed once. A far larger clone is one nucleotide away, so this likely arose from a read error. Indicated time point: before trial treatment. The therapy administered to donors comprised nivolumab, ipilimumab, aspirin, low-dose cyclophosphamide and low-dose radiotherapy.

V was pared by 0 bases and J by 10 bases, with 12 bases of the junction left unmatched. Germline CDR1 SGHRS, CDR2 YFSETQ. The CDR3 runs 16 residues. Sample: PBMCs, taken before treatment. The receptor was isolated from a male donor with prostate cancer. This chain uses TRBV5-1 with TRBJ2-1, with 8 bases aligning to TRBD1. Here the CDR3 reads CASSLARGQGTYEQFF. DNA for the CDR3: TGCGCCAGCAGCTTGGCCCGCGGACAGGGAACCTACGAGCAGTTCTTC.